This TCR beta chain comes out of a study of Graves' ophthalmopathy and Graves' hyperthyroidism. RNA transcripts were the source from which TCR beta CDR3 regions were amplified. First-round RT-PCR with HTBI primers preceded a second-round multiplex PCR. One entry per CDR3 protein results from TCRdb running MiXCR on the multiplex PCR reads. Of 240,000 or so distinct CDR3 sequences in the sample, about 47% are singletons; the top ten hold less than 50%. To note about this clonotype: Antigen specificity is unknown.

Study-wide points: Most expanded clonotypes from thyroid (those above 0.001 frequency) were also found in blood.

The clonotype comes from an adult man with Graves' ophthalmopathy. Sequencing was carried out using peripheral blood.

This CDR3 reads CASSLALTGSYEQYF. The CDR3 DNA sequence: TGTGCCAGCAGCTTAGCCCTGACTGGTTCCTACGAGCAGTACTTC. This chain connects TRBV7-2 to TRBJ2-7; the D is unclear. Per the germline V gene, CDR1 is SGHTA and CDR2 is FQGNSA. This CDR3 is 15 amino acids long. The V gene lost 0 bases and the J gene lost 1 base, with 10 bases spanning the gap.